This record covers a single TCR beta chain. The data derive from a study of OX40 agonist ivuxolimab in advanced cancers. TCRdb keeps only in-frame clones here, not all; method: immunoSEQ multiplex PCR. This sample has 60,000 or so clones; 84% occur once, and the top ten carry roughly 4.4%. The sample was CD4+ or CD8+ T cells sorted from blood, taken in a trial of the OX40 agonist ivuxolimab. This TCR came from an adult with an advanced solid tumor such as melanoma, head and neck, liver or kidney cancer.

Written as DNA, the CDR3 is TGTGCCAGCAGCCGAATCACTGATACAGGAAGAGGAGCTTTCTTT. This sequence encodes CASSRITDTGRGAFF. The rearrangement uses TRBV28 and TRBJ1-1; a possible D gene is TRBD1 (5 bases). The V end was cut by 6 bases, the J end by 10 bases, with 24 bases between. The CDR3 contains 15 residues. Germline loops: CDR1 MDHEN, CDR2 SYDVKM. Full variable domain (remainder filled in from reference TRBV28 and TRBJ1-1): DVKVTQSSRYLVKRTGEKVFLECVQDMDHENMFWYRQDPGLGLRLIYFSYDVKMKEKGDIPEGYSVSREKKERFSLILESASTNQTSMYLCASSRITDTGRGAFFGQGTRLTVV.